The 4 T cell receptor beta chains below come from one sample, sequenced in a study of T cell responses to AZD1222 COVID-19 vaccine (dated by TCRdb to 2020 to 2023). Receptor libraries were prepared by the immunoSEQ multiplex PCR assay. TCRdb retrieved this table from immuneACCESS and kept in-frame rearrangements only. Not all clones are present; in checked studies, unresolved V genes account for under half, and no reason is known for the remainder. For this sample there are around 180,000 clones; about 86% appear just once. 0.4% to 0.5% of the sample is held by the ten biggest clonotypes. The time point label, read with the paper, signifies: baseline before first vaccination. The specimen was peripheral blood, collected on day 0 of AZD1222 vaccination. Receptors originate from an adult in good health.

This chain joins TRBV4-1 and TRBJ1-5, with TRBD1 identical over 9 bases. The V gene's germline CDR1 is MGHRA and CDR2 YSYEKL. This CDR3 region has 15 residues. The V and J ends lost 1 base and 6 bases, in that order; junction bases with no gene match: 4. Here the CDR3 reads CASSQGGQGLQPQHF. The CDR3 bases are TGCGCCAGCAGCCAAGGGGGACAGGGCCTTCAGCCCCAGCATTTT.

The rearrangement joins TRBV6-2 or TRBV6-3 to TRBJ1-6; tentative D call: TRBD1 (6 bases). Per the germline V gene, CDR1 is MNHEY and CDR2 is SVGEGT. Between the trimmed V and J ends, which lost 5 bases and 12 bases, there was a span of 20 bases. The CDR3 is made up of 15 amino acids. This CDR3 is CASSPPGLYRVPLHF. DNA for the CDR3: TGTGCCAGCAGTCCCCCCGGATTATACAGGGTACCCCTCCACTTT.

This chain joins TRBV5-4 and TRBJ1-1, with a weak D call TRBD1 (5 bases). CDR1 SGHNT and CDR2 YYREEE come from the germline V gene (reference sequence). The V end lost 4 bases, the J end lost 7 bases, and 14 bases lay between the germline ends. The CDR3 contains 13 residues. The DNA of the CDR3 is TGTGCCAGCAGCCCGGACAACGCTGTTGAAGCTTTCTTT. Its protein is CASSPDNAVEAFF. Full variable domain (rest looked up from reference TRBV5-4 and TRBJ1-1): ETGVTQSPTHLIKTRGQQVTLRCSSQSGHNTVSWYQQALGQGPQFIFQYYREEENGRGNFPPRFSGLQFPNYSSELNVNALELDDSALYLCASSPDNAVEAFFGQGTRLTVV.

This chain connects TRBV6-5 to TRBJ2-7, with D perhaps TRBD1 (6 bases). Per germline, CDR1 MNHEY and CDR2 SVGAGI. Trimming took off 5 bases at V and 4 bases at J, with 15 bases between the two ends. CDR3 size: 14 residues. DNA for the CDR3: TGTGCCAGCAGTCCCTTCGTGGGGGCGTACGAGCAGTACTTC. Protein product: CASSPFVGAYEQYF.